This T cell receptor (beta chain) was identified in a study of cytomegalovirus exposure and HLA in healthy donors. V gave up 5 bases and J gave up 1 base, with 14 bases separating them. Germline values: CDR1 MDHEN, CDR2 SYDVKM. The CDR3 length is 15 residues. Both 60 Vbeta primers and 13 Jbeta primers went into the PCR. TCRdb's copy holds only in-frame clones and misses some; the assay was immunoSEQ multiplex PCR. The top ten hold 1.5% to 2% of the sample, which has 150,000 to 250,000 clones, roughly 79% seen once. V gene TRBV28 combines with J gene TRBJ1-1, with no clear D. The sequenced sample was PBMCs. The sequence was collected from a man younger than 45 in good health and CMV-seronegative. This CDR3 reads CASSPRRGWNTEAFF. CDR3 nucleotides: TGTGCCAGCAGTCCCCGACGGGGATGGAACACTGAAGCTTTCTTT.